These T cell receptor beta chains were read from a single sample in a study of vaccination effects on CD4 cells after COVID-19. For these receptors, no antigen is known. Measured with immunoSEQ multiplex PCR; TCRdb has only the in-frame clones, and not every one. This sample has over 50,000 clones; 60% to 75% occur once, and the top ten carry 0.95% to 1.5%. This sample comprised CD4+ T cells from PBMCs cultured with HCoV-229E spike peptides, obtained after COVID-19 vaccination. The receptors were gathered from a human donor who received a COVID-19 vaccine. The CDR3 runs from the conserved cysteine through the conserved F or W. The D gene is left open where the match is weak. Clone size appears in some rows only: once, few, many, or a class for an expanded clone.

j_gene: TRBJ1-4
abundance: -
v_gene: TRBV25-1
d_gene: -
CDR3nt: TGTGCCAGCACTAACGGACCACGGGGGGAAAAACTGTTTTTT
CDR3aa: CASTNGPRGEKLFF

j_gene: TRBJ1-2
abundance: -
v_gene: TRBV6-5
d_gene: -
CDR3nt: TGTGCCAGCAGTTACCGACCAGGGAAAATCTCCAGCTACACCTTC
CDR3aa: CASSYRPGKISSYTF

j_gene: TRBJ1-1
abundance: -
v_gene: TRBV6-5
d_gene: -
CDR3nt: TGTGCCAGCAGGCAGAGGGACACTCGGAACACTGAAGCTTTCTTT
CDR3aa: CASRQRDTRNTEAFF

j_gene: TRBJ2-5
abundance: few
v_gene: TRBV5-1
d_gene: -
CDR3nt: TGCGCCAGCAGCTCCAGGGGTGAGACCCAGTACTTC
CDR3aa: CASSSRGETQYF

j_gene: TRBJ1-5
abundance: -
v_gene: TRBV2
d_gene: -
CDR3nt: TGTGCCAGCCGCTGGAACAACGGCAATCAGCCCCAGCATTTT
CDR3aa: CASRWNNGNQPQHF

j_gene: TRBJ2-3
abundance: -
v_gene: TRBV6-5
d_gene: -
CDR3nt: TGTGCCAGCAGTCTCAGGGGACCGCCAGATACGCAGTATTTT
CDR3aa: CASSLRGPPDTQYF

j_gene: TRBJ1-4
abundance: -
v_gene: TRBV5-1
d_gene: -
CDR3nt: TGCGCCAGCAGCTTGCGGGTCAGCCGGGCAACTAATGAAAAACTGTTTTTT
CDR3aa: CASSLRVSRATNEKLFF

j_gene: TRBJ2-5
abundance: -
v_gene: TRBV12-5
d_gene: TRBD2
CDR3nt: TGTGCTAGTGGTTTGGTATCAGATGGGACTAGCGGGGGAAGGGTAGAGACCCAGTACTTC
CDR3aa: CASGLVSDGTSGGRVETQYF

j_gene: TRBJ1-5
abundance: -
v_gene: TRBV28
d_gene: -
CDR3nt: TGTGCCAGCAGCTCAAGAGATCAGCCCCAGCATTTT
CDR3aa: CASSSRDQPQHF

j_gene: TRBJ2-5
abundance: -
v_gene: TRBV5-1
d_gene: TRBD2
CDR3nt: TGCGCCAGCAGAACTAGCGGGTACATCAAAGAGACCCAGTACTTC
CDR3aa: CASRTSGYIKETQYF

j_gene: TRBJ1-1
abundance: -
v_gene: TRBV12-5
d_gene: TRBD1
CDR3nt: TGTGCTAGAGGTGAGGGACAGGGGGCCGAGTATGAAGCTTTCTTT
CDR3aa: CARGEGQGAEYEAFF

j_gene: TRBJ1-2
abundance: few
v_gene: TRBV5-6
d_gene: -
CDR3nt: TGTGCCAGCAGCTTCAGACCTACTAACTATGGCTACACCTTC
CDR3aa: CASSFRPTNYGYTF

j_gene: TRBJ2-3
abundance: -
v_gene: TRBV7-2
d_gene: -
CDR3nt: TGTGCCAGCAGCTTTCTCGGGGGACCCACGTATACGCAGTATTTT
CDR3aa: CASSFLGGPTYTQYF

j_gene: TRBJ2-1
abundance: -
v_gene: TRBV10-2
d_gene: TRBD2
CDR3nt: TGCGCCAGCAGTGGAGGTAGCGGGGGGGCTGATAATGAGCAGTTCTTC
CDR3aa: CASSGGSGGADNEQFF

j_gene: TRBJ2-3
abundance: -
v_gene: TRBV6-5
d_gene: -
CDR3nt: TGTGCCAGCAGTTTATTATCCGCAGATACGCAGTATTTT
CDR3aa: CASSLLSADTQYF

j_gene: TRBJ2-3
abundance: -
v_gene: TRBV19
d_gene: TRBD1
CDR3nt: TGTGCCAGTACCCGACAGGGGGCAGATACGCAGTATTTT
CDR3aa: CASTRQGADTQYF

j_gene: TRBJ1-1
abundance: -
v_gene: TRBV5-1
d_gene: -
CDR3nt: TGCGCCAGCAGGGGGGGTTTAGGGACTGAAGCTTTCTTT
CDR3aa: CASRGGLGTEAFF